The clone carrying this T cell receptor beta chain turned up a few times. Its antigen is unknown. The sample comes from a study of Graves' ophthalmopathy and Graves' hyperthyroidism. The study's findings and limits: A model built from 13 signatures distinguished ophthalmopathy from stable hyperthyroidism with about 86% sensitivity and about 81% specificity.

CDR3 regions of TCR beta were amplified from RNA transcripts. A first-round RT-PCR used HTBI primers, followed by a second-round multiplex PCR. TCRdb ran MiXCR on the multiplex PCR reads and lists one entry per CDR3 protein. The data hold about 740,000 distinct CDR3 sequences, with roughly 40% observed a single time. In donors with ophthalmopathy, activity was moderate-to-severe, with CAS ≥3, NOSPECS ≥4 and duration under 3 months. The CDR3 spans 13 residues. The V end lost 8 bases, the J end lost 4 bases, and 17 bases lay between the germline ends. CDR1 and CDR2 from the germline V gene are SQVTM and ANQGSEA.

Sequencing was done on a sample of peripheral blood. The TCR originated in an adult man with Graves' ophthalmopathy. This chain uses TRBV29-1 with TRBJ1-1; possibly TRBD1 for D (6 bases). The CDR3 region is CSTVQGIGTEAFF. The CDR3 DNA reads TGCAGCACCGTCCAGGGGATTGGCACTGAAGCTTTCTTT.